The entry below describes one T cell receptor (beta chain). As yet, its antigen is unknown. This sample is part of a study of siplizumab effects on memory and regulatory T cells. Study-level findings and limits: Assignment to unstimulated subsets succeeded for only a minor fraction of the alloreactive clones. Significantly reduced by siplizumab was the cumulative frequency of alloreactive sequences, namely those traceable to unstimulated CD4+ memory cells. Naive T cells looked more diverse than memory cells, and they looked like major contributors to the alloresponse.

The method was immunoSEQ multiplex PCR; TCRdb's version includes in-frame clones alone and lacks a portion of them. The data hold 70,000 to 95,000 clones, with around 97% observed a single time. From germline, CDR1 is SGHRS and CDR2 YFSETQ. The CDR3 consists of 16 residues. Source material: naive CD4+ T cells sorted from blood. The TCR sequence derives from a human donor in good health. The J gene is TRBJ2-5, the V gene TRBV5-1; tentative D call: TRBD1 (7 bases). The J call may be faulty, since TRBJ2-7 better matches the DNA end. Here the CDR3 DNA reads TGCGCCAGCAGCTTAGGGGGGACAGTCCTTGTATACGAGCAGTACTTC. Protein: CASSLGGTVLVYEQYF.